Reported below is one TCR beta chain. MiXCR, run by TCRdb on the 5' RACE reads, gives a single entry per CDR3 protein. The data hold more than 150,000 distinct CDR3 sequences, with roughly 13% observed a single time. The data stem from a study of CD8 T cells in ankylosing spondylitis. This clonotype was obtained from a male donor with ankylosing spondylitis or in good health (not recorded which). Sequenced sample: blood, either unsorted or a sorted T cell fraction (not recorded which).

CDR3: CAIAAGDGDNEQFF. CDR3 nucleotides: TGTGCCATCGCGGCGGGGGACGGCGACAATGAGCAGTTCTTC. The rearrangement uses TRBV10-3 and TRBJ2-1, with 7 bases matching TRBD2. Germline CDR1 ENHRY, CDR2 SYGVKD. Germline trimming cut 8 bases from V and 5 bases from J; bases unmatched to any gene: 9. The CDR3 runs 14 residues.